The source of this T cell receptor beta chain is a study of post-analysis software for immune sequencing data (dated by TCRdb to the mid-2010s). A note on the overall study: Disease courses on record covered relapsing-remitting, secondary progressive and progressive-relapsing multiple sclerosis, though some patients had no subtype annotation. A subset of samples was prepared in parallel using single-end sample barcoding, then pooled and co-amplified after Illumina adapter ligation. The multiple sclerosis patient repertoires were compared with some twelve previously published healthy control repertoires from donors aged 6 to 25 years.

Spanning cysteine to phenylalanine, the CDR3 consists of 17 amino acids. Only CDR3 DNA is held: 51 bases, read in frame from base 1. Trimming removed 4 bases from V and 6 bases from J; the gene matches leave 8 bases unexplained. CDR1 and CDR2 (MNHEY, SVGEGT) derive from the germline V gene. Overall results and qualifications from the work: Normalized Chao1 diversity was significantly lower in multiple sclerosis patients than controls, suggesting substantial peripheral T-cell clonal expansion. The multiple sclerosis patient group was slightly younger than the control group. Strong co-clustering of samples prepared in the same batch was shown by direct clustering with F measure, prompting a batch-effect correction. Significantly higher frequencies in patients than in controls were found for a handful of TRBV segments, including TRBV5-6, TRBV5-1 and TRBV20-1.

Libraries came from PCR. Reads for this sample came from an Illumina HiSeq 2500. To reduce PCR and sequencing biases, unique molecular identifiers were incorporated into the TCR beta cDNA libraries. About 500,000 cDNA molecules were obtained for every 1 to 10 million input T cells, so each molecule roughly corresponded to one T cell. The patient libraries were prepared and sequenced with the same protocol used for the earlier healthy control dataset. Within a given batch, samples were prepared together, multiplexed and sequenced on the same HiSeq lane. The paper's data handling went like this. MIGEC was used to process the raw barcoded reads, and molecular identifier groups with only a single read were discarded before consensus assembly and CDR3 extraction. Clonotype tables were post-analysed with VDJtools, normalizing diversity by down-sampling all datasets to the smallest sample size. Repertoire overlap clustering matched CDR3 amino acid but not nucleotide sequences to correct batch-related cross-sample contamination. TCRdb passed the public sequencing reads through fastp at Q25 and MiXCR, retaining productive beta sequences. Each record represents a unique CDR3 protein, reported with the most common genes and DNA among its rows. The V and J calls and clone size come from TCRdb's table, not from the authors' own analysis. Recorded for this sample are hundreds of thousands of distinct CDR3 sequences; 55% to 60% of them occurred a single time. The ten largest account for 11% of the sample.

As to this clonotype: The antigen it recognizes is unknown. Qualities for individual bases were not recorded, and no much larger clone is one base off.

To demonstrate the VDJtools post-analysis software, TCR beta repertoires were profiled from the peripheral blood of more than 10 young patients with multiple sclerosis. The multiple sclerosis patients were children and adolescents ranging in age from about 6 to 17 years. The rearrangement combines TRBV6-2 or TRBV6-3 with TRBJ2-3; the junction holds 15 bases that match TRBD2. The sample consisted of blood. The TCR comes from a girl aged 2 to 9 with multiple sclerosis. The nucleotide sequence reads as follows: TGTGCCAGCAGTTCCGTCCCGGGACTAGCGGGAGGTGATACGCAGTATTTT. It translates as CASSSVPGLAGGDTQYF.